The subject of this entry is one T cell receptor beta chain. Its antigen is currently unknown. The sample is drawn from a study of cytomegalovirus exposure and HLA in healthy donors. Findings and limits, study-wide: The authors enumerated around 150 TCR beta chains as linked to cytomegalovirus.

TCRdb's table, derived via immunoSEQ multiplex PCR, lists solely in-frame clones and lacks some. The sample lists around 300,000 clones; around 87% were seen once. Per the germline V gene, CDR1 is PRHDT and CDR2 is FYEKMQ (reference sequence). Unmatched junction bases numbered 5, after V lost 1 base and J lost 3 bases. The CDR3 runs 16 residues. Source material: PBMCs. The TCR comes from a woman aged 25 to 39 in good health and CMV-seropositive. V and J are TRBV13 and TRBJ2-7, with 11 bases that match TRBD1. Here the CDR3 reads CASSLDPGQGGYEQYF. Written as DNA, the CDR3 is TGTGCCAGCAGCTTAGACCCGGGACAGGGGGGCTACGAGCAGTACTTC.